Below, 19 T cell receptor beta chains from the same sample are listed, as sequenced in a study of blood T cells in healthy people across ages. Alongside a J-beta primer mix, a sample-barcoded 5' primer served in a second PCR lasting roughly 7 to 11 cycles. TCRdb reprocessed the 5' RACE reads via MiXCR and lists one record per CDR3 protein. The repertoire holds about 1.6 million distinct CDR3 sequences, with roughly 32% as singletons. The sequencing input was blood. All receptors derive from a woman aged 30 to 39 in good health.

This clonotype appeared a few times. The rearrangement uses TRBV5-1 and TRBJ2-7, with 14 bases identical to TRBD2. The V gene end was trimmed by 4 bases and the J gene end by 2 bases; junction bases not matched to a gene: 8. This CDR3 region has 17 residues. CDR1 is SGHRS, CDR2 YFSETQ, per germline. CDR3 DNA sequence: TGCGCCAGCAGCATCCTCCAGACTAGCGGGGGGGCCTACGAGCAGTACTTC. Translating it yields CASSILQTSGGAYEQYF.

This clonotype turned up a few times. This sequence joins TRBV10-3 and TRBJ2-3; the D gene is possibly TRBD1 (5 bases). The CDR3 is 14 amino acids. V was pared by 3 bases and J by 1 base, with 8 bases between. Germline values: CDR1 ENHRY, CDR2 SYGVKD. CDR3 sequence reads: CAISDLGGTDTQYF. The DNA for the CDR3 is TGTGCCATCAGTGACTTAGGGGGCACAGATACGCAGTATTTT.

This clonotype occurred a few times. The chain links TRBV24-1 to TRBJ2-6; TRBD2 might be the D (6 bases). The CDR3 is 15 residues long. The V gene's germline CDR1 is KGHDR and CDR2 SFDVKD. Trimming stripped 2 bases from V and 11 bases from J, with 15 bases between. The CDR3 sequence is CATSDSGVGGHVLTF. CDR3 nucleotide sequence: TGTGCCACCAGTGATTCGGGGGTCGGAGGGCACGTCCTGACTTTC.

This clonotype was seen more than once but under ten times. The rearrangement links TRBV7-2 to TRBJ2-2; a weak D match, TRBD2 (6 bases). Trimming removed 6 bases from V and 5 bases from J, with 16 bases in between. The CDR3 extends over 15 amino acids. CDR1 and CDR2 (germline): SGHTA, FQGNSA. The CDR3 bases are TGTGCCAGCAGTCCACAGGTGGCGGGAACCGGGGAGCTGTTTTTT. As protein: CASSPQVAGTGELFF.

The chain is built from TRBV4-1 and TRBJ2-4; TRBD1 might be the D (6 bases). This CDR3 has 15 amino acids. V gave up 1 base and J gave up 5 bases, with 12 bases separating them. The V gene's germline CDR1 is MGHRA and CDR2 YSYEKL. Here the CDR3 reads CASSQGGRGQNIQYF. As DNA, the CDR3 is TGCGCCAGCAGCCAAGGTGGCAGGGGTCAAAACATTCAGTACTTC.

This clonotype was counted only a few times. The chain recombines TRBV3-1 with TRBJ1-2; no clear D gene. The germline V and J ends were trimmed by 0 bases and 3 bases, with 11 bases remaining between them. Germline values: CDR1 LGHDT, CDR2 YNNKEL (reference sequence). The CDR3 has 15 residues. The CDR3 loop reads CASSQDVGGYYGYTF. The CDR3 DNA reads TGTGCCAGCAGCCAAGATGTGGGAGGTTACTATGGCTACACCTTC.

The chain recombines TRBV9 with TRBJ2-4, with 9 bases that match TRBD2. The assigned J gene may be wrong: the sequence end matches TRBJ2-7 better. This CDR3 comprises 14 residues. Germline CDR1 SGDLS, CDR2 YYNGEE. CDR3 nucleotides: TGTGCCAGCAGCGAGCGCGGGAGGGCAGCCGAGCAGTACTTC. Protein product: CASSERGRAAEQYF.

Worth noting for this clonotype: The germline gene is not matched at one end of the junction; a read error may be the cause. The genes are TRBV7-2 and TRBJ1-1; 10 bases are a match to TRBD1. CDR3 length: 15 amino acids. CDR1 is SGHTA and CDR2 is FQGNSA in the germline V gene. CDR3 in DNA: TGTGCCAGCAGCTTAGGGGGACAGGGGTATACTGGAGCTTTCTTT. Its translation: CASSLGGQGYTGAFF.

This clonotype has just a few counts. The J gene is TRBJ2-5, the V gene TRBV7-9, with D tentatively TRBD2 (6 bases). V lost 0 bases, J lost 5 bases, and 10 bases lay in between. Germline V gene sequence: CDR1 SEHNR, CDR2 FQNEAQ (reference sequence). The CDR3 has 14 residues. The CDR3 sequence: CASSLALRGETQYF. The CDR3 DNA follows: TGTGCCAGCAGCTTAGCGCTCCGGGGGGAGACCCAGTACTTC. The full variable domain, rest sourced from reference TRBV7-9 and TRBJ2-5, is DTGVSQNPRHKITKRGQNVTFRCDPISEHNRLYWYRQTLGQGPEFLTYFQNEAQLEKSRLLSDRFSAERPKGSFSTLEIQRTEQGDSAMYLCASSLALRGETQYFGPGTRLLVL.

The rearrangement links TRBV27 to TRBJ2-6; unclear D gene. Germline assignment: CDR1 MNHEY and CDR2 SMNVEV (reference sequence). The CDR3 runs 16 residues. V lost 7 bases and J lost 4, with 17 bases in between. The CDR3 is CASTQISPAGANVLTF. The CDR3 nucleotides are TGTGCCAGCACCCAAATATCGCCTGCCGGGGCCAACGTCCTGACTTTC.

V and J are TRBV9 and TRBJ1-2; no firm D call. V was pared by 4 bases and J by 3 bases, with 25 bases between. This CDR3 has 18 amino acids. Germline loops: CDR1 SGDLS, CDR2 YYNGEE. DNA of the CDR3: TGTGCCAGCAGCCCAACCTACGGGGTTACGGGGTACGACTATGGCTACACCTTC. Amino acid sequence: CASSPTYGVTGYDYGYTF.

This clonotype was picked up many times. The V call is TRBV28, the J call TRBJ2-7, with unresolved D. The V end was cut by 6 bases, the J end by 3 bases, with 6 bases between. CDR1 is MDHEN and CDR2 is SYDVKM in the germline V gene. The CDR3 length is 11 residues. CDR3 loop: CASRGDYEQYF. CDR3 bases: TGTGCCAGCAGAGGTGACTACGAGCAGTACTTC.

This clonotype has only a few counts. The chain joins TRBV20-1 to TRBJ2-7; 9 bases line up with TRBD2. The germline V gene encodes CDR1 DFQATT and CDR2 SNEGSKA (reference sequence). The CDR3 runs 18 residues. Trimming at V came to 5 bases and at J to 3 bases, leaving 20 bases not matched to a gene. CDR3 sequence reads: CSACPRDLSGRRGYEQYF. The CDR3 nucleotides read TGCAGTGCTTGCCCACGAGACCTTAGCGGGAGACGCGGCTACGAGCAGTACTTC.

This chain uses TRBV9 with TRBJ1-6; D not resolved. This CDR3 comprises 13 residues. Between the trimmed V and J ends, which lost 1 base and 7 bases, there was a span of 6 bases. CDR1 SGDLS and CDR2 YYNGEE come from the germline V gene. CDR3 bases: TGTGCCAGCAGCGTACAGTTAAATTCACCCCTCCACTTT. It codes for CASSVQLNSPLHF.

There are a few counts of this clonotype. V gene TRBV2 combines with J gene TRBJ2-3; TRBD2 is a possible D gene (6 bases). The length of the CDR3 is 16 residues. Germline CDR1 and CDR2: SNHLY and FYNNEI. Between the trimmed V and J ends, which lost 3 bases and 1 base, there was a span of 14 bases. CDR3 residues: CASSDSRLEGTDTQYF. Here the CDR3 DNA reads TGTGCCAGCAGTGATTCAAGACTAGAAGGCACAGATACGCAGTATTTT.

This chain links TRBV16 with TRBJ1-1; TRBD1 is a possible D gene (6 bases). From germline, CDR1 is KGHSY and CDR2 FQNENV. V gave up 4 bases and J gave up 4 bases, with 10 bases separating them. The CDR3 consists of 13 residues. CDR3 DNA: TGTGCCAGCAGCCCCCGGGGGCGCACTGAAGCTTTCTTT. Its protein is CASSPRGRTEAFF. The variable domain in full, completed from reference TRBV16 and TRBJ1-1, reads GEEVAQTPKHLVRGEGQKAKLYCAPIKGHSYVFWYQQVLKNEFKFLISFQNENVFDETGMPKERFSAKCLPNSPCSLEIQATKLEDSAVYFCASSPRGRTEAFFGQGTRLTVV.

This clonotype was found once. The V and J genes are TRBV27 and TRBJ2-5; D gene unclear. The J call may be wrong; the DNA end is better matched by TRBJ2-7. Looked up from germline, CDR1 is MNHEY and CDR2 is SMNVEV (reference sequence). The CDR3 is 14 amino acids. The DNA of the CDR3 is TGTGCCAGCAGTTTAAACGTTGTTGCCTACGAGCAGTACTTC. Translation: CASSLNVVAYEQYF.

The chain joins TRBV11-2 to TRBJ2-7; D possibly matches TRBD1 or TRBD2 (6 bases each). The CDR3 is 13 amino acids. CDR1 and CDR2 from the germline V gene are SGHAT and FQNNGV. Trimming stripped 8 bases from V and 4 bases from J, with 15 bases between. The CDR3 nucleotides read TGTGCCAGCGCCAAGGGGGGTCGGTACGAGCAGTACTTC. Encoded protein: CASAKGGRYEQYF.

A few counts support this clonotype. The chain couples TRBV20-1 to TRBJ1-5, with TRBD1 matching over 7 bases. The CDR3 loop spans 12 amino acids. Germline V CDR1 and CDR2: DFQATT, SNEGSKA (reference sequence). The CDR3 reads CGLTGGNQPQHF. The CDR3 DNA follows: TGCGGACTCACAGGGGGCAATCAGCCCCAGCATTTT.